This T cell receptor (beta chain) was captured in a study of CD8 T cells in ankylosing spondylitis. In the case of this clonotype: What it binds is not known.

With molecular barcodes, quantitative 5'-RACE was used to make the TCR beta libraries. In TCRdb, the 5' RACE reads were re-called with MiXCR into one record per CDR3 protein. Of more than 600,000 distinct CDR3 sequences listed, under 20% are singletons. Germline CDR1 and CDR2: LGHNA and YSLEER. The length of the CDR3 is 19 residues. V lost 3 bases to trimming and J lost 2 bases; unmatched junction nucleotides: 16. Study-wide results and limits: Blood of patients with ankylosing spondylitis appeared to be characterized by a TCR beta motif of seven or eight highly homologous variants. Earlier studies detected some motif variants in reactive arthritis synovial fluid and blood.

The origin of this receptor is a male donor with ankylosing spondylitis. The rearrangement links TRBV4-3 to TRBJ2-3, with TRBD1 matching 8 bases. Sequencing was done on a sample of blood, either unsorted or a sorted T cell fraction (not recorded which). CDR3 loop: CASSHPSRGQGGPTDTQYF. The CDR3 bases are TGCGCCAGCAGCCACCCATCCAGGGGGCAGGGAGGACCCACAGATACGCAGTATTTT.